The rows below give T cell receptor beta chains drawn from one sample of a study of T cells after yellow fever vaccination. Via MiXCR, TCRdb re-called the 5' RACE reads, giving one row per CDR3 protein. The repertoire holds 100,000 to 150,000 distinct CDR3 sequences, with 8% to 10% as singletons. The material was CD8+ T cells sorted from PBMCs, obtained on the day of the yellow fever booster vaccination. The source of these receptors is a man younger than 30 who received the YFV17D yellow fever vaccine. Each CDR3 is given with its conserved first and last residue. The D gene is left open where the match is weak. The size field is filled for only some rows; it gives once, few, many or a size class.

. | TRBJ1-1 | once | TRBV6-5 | CASSYSPGIAEAFF | TGTGCCAGCAGTTACTCGCCAGGGATCGCTGAAGCTTTCTTT
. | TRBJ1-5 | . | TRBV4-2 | CASSPRTNSNQPQHF | TGTGCCAGCAGCCCCCGGACAAATAGCAATCAGCCCCAGCATTTT
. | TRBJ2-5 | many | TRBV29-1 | CSVDLRGRDQETQYF | TGCAGCGTCGACCTGAGGGGAAGGGACCAAGAGACCCAGTACTTC
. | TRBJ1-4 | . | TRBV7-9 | CASSSPQDATNEKLFF | TGTGCCAGCAGCTCCCCCCAAGATGCAACTAATGAAAAACTGTTTTTT
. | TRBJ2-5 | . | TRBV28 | CASSSWGAGSQETQYF | TGTGCCAGCAGTTCCTGGGGGGCGGGCTCTCAAGAGACCCAGTACTTC
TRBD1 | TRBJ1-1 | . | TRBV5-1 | CASSSGQGGTEAFF | TGCGCCAGCAGCTCAGGACAGGGAGGTACTGAAGCTTTCTTT
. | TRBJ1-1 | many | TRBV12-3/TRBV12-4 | CASRPRGGTEAFF | TGTGCCAGCAGACCCCGAGGGGGAACTGAAGCTTTCTTT
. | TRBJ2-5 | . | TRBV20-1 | CSARAGSGTQYF | TGCAGTGCTCGTGCGGGATCAGGGACCCAGTACTTC
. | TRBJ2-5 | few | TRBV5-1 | CASSLPIGAENQETQYF | TGCGCCAGCAGCTTACCTATAGGGGCGGAAAACCAAGAGACCCAGTACTTC
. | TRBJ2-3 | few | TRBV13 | CASSLRAEFTDTQYF | TGTGCCAGCAGCTTAAGGGCGGAGTTCACAGATACGCAGTATTTT
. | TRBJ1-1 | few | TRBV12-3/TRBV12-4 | CASSLEGGSTEAFF | TGTGCCAGCAGTTTAGAAGGGGGTAGCACTGAAGCTTTCTTT
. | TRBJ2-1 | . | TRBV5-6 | CASSFTGPEQFF | TGTGCCAGCAGTTTTACAGGCCCTGAGCAGTTCTTC
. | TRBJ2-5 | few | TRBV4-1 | CASSQVDQETQYF | TGCGCCAGCAGCCAAGTTGATCAAGAGACCCAGTACTTC
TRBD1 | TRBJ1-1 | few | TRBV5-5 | CASSLRTGLMNTEAFF | TGTGCCAGCAGCTTGCGGACAGGGCTCATGAACACTGAAGCTTTCTTT
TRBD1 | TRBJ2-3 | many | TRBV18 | CASSQRGQSTDTQYF | TGTGCCAGCTCACAGAGGGGGCAAAGCACAGATACGCAGTATTTT
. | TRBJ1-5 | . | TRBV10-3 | CAISESQGLGNQPQHF | TGTGCCATCAGTGAGTCGCAGGGTTTAGGGAATCAGCCCCAGCATTTT
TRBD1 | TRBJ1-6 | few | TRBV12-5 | CASGLVPGQGKYNSPLHF | TGTGCTAGTGGTTTGGTACCAGGACAGGGGAAGTATAATTCACCCCTCCACTTT
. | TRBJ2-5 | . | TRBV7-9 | CASSLAGAGQETQYF | TGTGCCAGCAGCTTAGCTGGGGCAGGGCAAGAGACCCAGTACTTC
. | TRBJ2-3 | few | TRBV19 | CASSIWVGTTDTQYF | TGTGCCAGTAGTATTTGGGTGGGGACCACAGATACGCAGTATTTT
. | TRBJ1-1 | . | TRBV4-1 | CASSQPQGSTEAFF | TGCGCCAGCAGCCAGCCCCAGGGATCCACTGAAGCTTTCTTT
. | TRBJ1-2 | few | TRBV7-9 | CASSPPGGDYGYTF | TGTGCCAGCAGCCCGCCGGGGGGGGACTATGGCTACACCTTC
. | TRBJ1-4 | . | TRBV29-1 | CSVAGATNEKLFF | TGCAGCGTTGCAGGGGCAACTAATGAAAAACTGTTTTTT
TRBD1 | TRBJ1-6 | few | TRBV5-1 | CASSFPKNRGNSPLHF | TGCGCCAGCAGCTTTCCAAAGAACAGGGGAAATTCACCCCTCCACTTT
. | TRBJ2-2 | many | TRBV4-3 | CASSQDLKDINTGELFF | TGCGCCAGCAGCCAAGATCTAAAGGACATAAACACCGGGGAGCTGTTTTTT
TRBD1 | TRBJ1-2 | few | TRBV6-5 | CASTHRGGASGYTF | TGTGCCAGCACCCACAGGGGAGGGGCGAGTGGCTACACCTTC
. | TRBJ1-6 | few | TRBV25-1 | CASSEWGQSPLHF | TGTGCCAGCAGTGAATGGGGGCAATCACCCCTCCACTTT
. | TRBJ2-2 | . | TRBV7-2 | CASTLFSGELFF | TGTGCCAGCACCCTTTTTTCCGGGGAGCTGTTTTTT
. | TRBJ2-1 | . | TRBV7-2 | CASSPPDRHNEQFF | TGTGCCAGCAGCCCCCCAGACAGGCACAATGAGCAGTTCTTC
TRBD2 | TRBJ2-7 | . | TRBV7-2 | CASSLGLAGNLYEQYF | TGTGCCAGCAGCTTAGGACTAGCGGGGAATCTCTACGAGCAGTACTTC
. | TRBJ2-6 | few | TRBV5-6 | CASSFGWVGRELSGANVLTF | TGTGCCAGCAGCTTTGGTTGGGTCGGCAGAGAACTCTCTGGGGCCAACGTCCTGACTTTC
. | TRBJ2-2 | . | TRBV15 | CATSRGATGSGELFF | TGTGCCACCAGCAGAGGGGCGACAGGATCCGGGGAGCTGTTTTTT
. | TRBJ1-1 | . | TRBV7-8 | CASSPRRAEAFF | TGTGCCAGCAGCCCCCGAAGGGCTGAAGCTTTCTTT